A selection of T cell receptor beta chains follows, all from one sample in a study of blood T cell repertoires in COVID-19. Libraries were prepared by immunoSEQ multiplex PCR; TCRdb keeps only in-frame clonotypes and omits some of them. The sample includes hundreds of thousands of clones, 70% to 90% seen only once; the top ten take roughly 12%. The sequencing input was peripheral blood. These TCRs come from a woman between 50 and 59 years old with COVID-19, enrolled during active disease. Both conserved end residues are part of each CDR3. D genes are given only for firm matches. Only some rows state a clone size, as once, few, many or a class for expanded clones.

>TRBJ2-7|TRBV24-1|NA|NA
TGTGCCACCAGTGAGGGGAGAGACTACGAGCAGTACTTC
CATSEGRDYEQYF
>TRBJ1-2|TRBV12-3/TRBV12-4|NA|NA
TGTGCCAGCAGTTTCGTCAGTAACTATGGCTACACCTTC
CASSFVSNYGYTF
>TRBJ1-3|TRBV19|NA|NA
TGTGCCAGTACCCCACCCCCCCAGGGGCCCGGCTCTGGAAACACCATATATTTT
CASTPPPQGPGSGNTIYF
>TRBJ2-1|TRBV5-1|NA|NA
TGCGCCAGCAGCTTTCGAGGTGCGGATGAGCAGTTCTTC
CASSFRGADEQFF
>TRBJ2-1|TRBV5-1|NA|NA
TGCGCCAGCAGCCCGCGGACCGGGGGTAACAATGAGCAGTTCTTC
CASSPRTGGNNEQFF
>TRBJ1-2|TRBV5-1|NA|NA
TGCGCCAGCAGCTGGACCTCAACAGGGCAAGATGGCTACACCTTC
CASSWTSTGQDGYTF
>TRBJ1-6|TRBV7-2|NA|NA
TGTGCCAGCAGCTTCGGCAGACTCAATTCACCCCTCCACTTT
CASSFGRLNSPLHF
>TRBJ1-4|TRBV6-1|NA|TRBD1
TGTGCCAGCAGTGGTTTTCTGGACAGGGTTGAAGTTAATGAAAAACTGTTTTTT
CASSGFLDRVEVNEKLFF
>TRBJ1-5|TRBV7-9|NA|TRBD1
TGTGCCAGCAGCTTAGAGGGGGCGAGCAATCAGCCCCAGCATTTT
CASSLEGASNQPQHF
>TRBJ1-6|TRBV19|NA|NA
TGTGCCAGTAGTCCCCAGCGGGGGAACTCACCCCTCCACTTT
CASSPQRGNSPLHF
>TRBJ1-5|TRBV19|NA|NA
TGTGCCAGTAGTATGAGTGGTGGCAATCAGCCCCAGCATTTT
CASSMSGGNQPQHF
>TRBJ1-1|TRBV11-3|NA|TRBD1
TGTGCCAGCAGTTTCGAATCGGGACAGGAAGCTTTCTTT
CASSFESGQEAFF
>TRBJ1-1|TRBV25-1|once|NA
TGTGCCAGCAGTGCCATCTGGACAGATGAAACTGAAGCTTTCTTT
CASSAIWTDETEAFF
>TRBJ2-3|TRBV19|NA|TRBD2
TGTGCCAGTAGTATAGCGGTGGGAGGGGCCACAGATACGCAGTATTTT
CASSIAVGGATDTQYF
>TRBJ1-2|TRBV5-6|NA|TRBD1
TGTGCCAGCAGCTCCCTAGGGACAGGCTATGGCTACACCTTC
CASSSLGTGYGYTF
>TRBJ1-2|TRBV6-5|NA|TRBD1
TGTGCCAGCAGTTACTCCGGACAGGGATTTAACTATGGCTACACCTTC
CASSYSGQGFNYGYTF
>TRBJ2-3|TRBV5-6|once|NA
TGTGCCAGCAGCCCATACAGGGTCCCCTTAACAGATACGCAGTATTTT
CASSPYRVPLTDTQYF
>TRBJ2-1|TRBV6-5|NA|NA
TGTGCCAGCATATCCGGGAAAGGGCTCAATGAGCAGTTCTTC
CASISGKGLNEQFF
>TRBJ2-5|TRBV4-1|NA|NA
TGCGCCAGCAGCAAAAGACAGGGAGGCGCAGAGACCCAGTACTTC
CASSKRQGGAETQYF
>TRBJ2-2|TRBV5-1|NA|NA
TGCGCCAGCAGCCCCCTAGGGGGTACCGGGGAGCTGTTTTTT
CASSPLGGTGELFF
>TRBJ2-6|TRBV13|NA|NA
TGTGCCAGCACCCTGGGCAGGGCTGGGGCCAACGTCCTGACTTTC
CASTLGRAGANVLTF
>TRBJ2-1|TRBV5-1|once|TRBD2
TGCGCCAGCAGCCCTAACTCACTAGCGGGGGGTGGGAATGAGCAGTTCTTC
CASSPNSLAGGGNEQFF
>TRBJ1-2|TRBV5-6|NA|NA
TGTGCCAGCAGCTCTAGGGAGGGGTACACCTTC
CASSSREGYTF
>TRBJ2-1|TRBV28|NA|TRBD1
TGTGCCAGCAGAACCGGGACAGGGACAAATGAGCAGTTCTTC
CASRTGTGTNEQFF
>TRBJ2-5|TRBV30|NA|NA
TGTGCCTGGAGTGTAATCCGGCGGGAGACCCAGTACTTC
CAWSVIRRETQYF
>TRBJ2-3|TRBV5-1|NA|NA
TGCGCCAGCAGCTTGCAATTTCCGCGATCTCTAGATTTGGATACGCAGTATTTT
CASSLQFPRSLDLDTQYF
>TRBJ1-1|TRBV3-1/TRBV3-2|NA|TRBD1
TGTGCCAGCAGGCGGACAGGGGACACTGAAGCTTTCTTT
CASRRTGDTEAFF
>TRBJ2-5|TRBV7-8|NA|NA
TGTGCCAGCAGCTTAGCAACCTCAGCGGCGCAAGAGACCCAGTACTTC
CASSLATSAAQETQYF
>TRBJ2-3|TRBV7-3|NA|TRBD1
TGTGCCAGCAGCCCCAGGGGGCGAAACACAGATACGCAGTATTTT
CASSPRGRNTDTQYF
>TRBJ1-3|TRBV21-1|NA|NA
TGTGCCAGCAGCAAACAACAGGGCTTCTCTGGAAACACCATATATTTT
CASSKQQGFSGNTIYF